The 8 T cell receptor beta chains reported below all come from one sample, sequenced in a study of shared clonotypes between healthy human individuals (dated by TCRdb to 2018 to 2020). The library relied on the immunoSEQ multiplex PCR assay. As stored in TCRdb, this immuneACCESS dataset retains in-frame rearrangements with V and J assigned. A fraction of the clones does not appear; measured against another copy, unresolved V genes explain less than half of the discrepancy, and the remainder lacks a known reason. The sample yields about half a million clones; about 74% were counted once. The ten top clones hold approximately 12% of the sample. Sequencing used PBMCs. Receptor source: a woman in her 40s in good health. Some clones in this sample may be carry-over from other donors' samples.

The V and J genes are TRBV7-6 and TRBJ2-7; 16 bases align to TRBD2. Trimming at V came to 3 bases and at J to 4 bases, leaving 3 bases not matched to a gene. The CDR3 runs 16 residues. The germline V gene has CDR1 SGHVS and CDR2 FNYEAQ. This CDR3 is CASSLGLAGGPYEQYF. CDR3 sequence (DNA): TGTGCCAGCAGCTTGGGACTAGCGGGAGGGCCATACGAGCAGTACTTC.

Worth noting for this clone: One base separates it from a far larger clone, so it is likely a read error. In the same sample, other DNA sequences code for this CDR3. The chain has TRBV5-1 and TRBJ2-7; perhaps D is TRBD1 or TRBD2 (5 bases each). The CDR3 runs to 13 residues. Germline V gene lookup returns CDR1 SGHRS and CDR2 YFSETQ. Trimming stripped 4 bases from V and 0 bases from J, with 8 bases between. The CDR3 sequence: CASSVRGSYEQYF. The CDR3 DNA follows: TGCGCCAGCAGCGTGAGGGGCTCCTACGAGCAGTACTTC.

The chain carries TRBV29-1 and TRBJ1-2; no reliable D call. Trimming took 2 bases from V and 0 from J, leaving 1 base between them. The CDR3 is 11 residues long. The germline CDR1 and CDR2 sequences are SQVTM and ANQGSEA. DNA for the CDR3: TGCAGCGTTGAATCTAACTATGGCTACACCTTC. Encoded protein: CSVESNYGYTF.

This chain links TRBV5-6 with TRBJ1-1, with D perhaps TRBD1 (6 bases). The ends were cut back, 0 bases at V and 2 bases at J, with 8 bases in the middle. The germline CDR1 and CDR2 sequences are SGHDT and YYEEEE. The CDR3 sequence is 14 residues long. The CDR3 DNA reads as TGTGCCAGCAGCTTGGGGACAGAAAACACTGAAGCTTTCTTT. Its translation is CASSLGTENTEAFF.

The chain combines TRBV30 with TRBJ2-7; D call uncertain. This CDR3 region has 13 residues. Trimming pared 0 bases from V and 2 bases from J, leaving 8 bases between. The germline V gene has CDR1 GTSNPN and CDR2 SVGIG (reference sequence). The CDR3 spells CAWSVVFAYEQYF. The CDR3 coding sequence is TGTGCCTGGAGTGTAGTTTTTGCCTACGAGCAGTACTTC.

About this clone: A far larger clone is one nucleotide away, so this likely arose from a read error. Lacking the conserved final phenylalanine or tryptophan, this CDR3 likely reflects a read error. The chain joins TRBV29-1 to TRBJ2-7; 11 nucleotides align to TRBD1. V gave up 1 base and J gave up 3 bases; unmatched junction bases: 2. Germline V gives CDR1 SQVTM, CDR2 ANQGSEA. The CDR3 spans 14 residues. The CDR3 reads CSVEGDRGIYEQYL. The CDR3 region has the DNA TGCAGCGTTGAAGGGGACAGGGGGATCTACGAGCAGTACCTC.

The chain is built from TRBV30 and TRBJ1-1; D call uncertain. The CDR3 contains 13 residues. The germline gives CDR1 GTSNPN, CDR2 SVGIG (reference sequence). Trimming left V 5 bases short and J 1 base short, with 11 bases between. The CDR3 DNA is TGTGCCTGGTCTTTCAACAGGAACACTGAAGCTTTCTTT. Translation: CAWSFNRNTEAFF. The full variable domain, with the rest looked up from reference TRBV30 and TRBJ1-1, is SQTIHQWPATLVQPVGSPLSLECTVEGTSNPNLYWYRQAAGRGLQLLFYSVGIGQISSEVPQNLSASRPQDRQFILSSKKLLLSDSGFYLCAWSFNRNTEAFFGQGTRLTVV.

V is TRBV5-6 and J is TRBJ2-7, with D perhaps matching TRBD2 (6 bases). The DNA end favors TRBJ2-5, so the J call may be wrong. Germline V gene data show CDR1 as SGHDT and CDR2 as YYEEEE. The CDR3 runs to 16 residues. The CDR3 protein is CASSPRGGPSEETQYF. CDR3 DNA sequence: TGTGCCAGCAGCCCGCGGGGTGGGCCTTCCGAAGAGACCCAGTACTTC.